Detailed here is one T cell receptor beta chain. Its specificity is unknown. The data derive from a study of T cells in Graves' hyperthyroidism and ophthalmopathy. Absence of ophthalmopathy progression within 18 months defined stable Graves' hyperthyroidism. It was uncontrolled infection, other autoimmune disease, pregnancy or lactation that excluded patients. Diagnoses used clinical symptoms, serum thyroxine and TRAb, thyroid ultrasound and orbital computed tomography. The study, taken as a whole, reports: Ophthalmopathy, as predicted by the model, came a median approximately 5.9 months after the prediction.

The germline gives CDR1 LNHDA, CDR2 SQIVND (reference sequence). This CDR3 has 15 residues. V shed 5 bases, J shed 4 bases, and the junction held 7 bases outside the gene matches. What was amplified from RNA transcripts were TCR beta CDR3 regions. When the TCR CDR3 underwent first-round RT-PCR, the HTBI primer set was used. A single record per CDR3 protein comes from TCRdb applying MiXCR to the multiplex PCR reads. The sample yields roughly 800,000 distinct CDR3 sequences, roughly 37% seen once. The sequenced material came from blood. The TCR was taken from a man in his late teens or twenties with Graves' hyperthyroidism. V gene TRBV19 combines with J gene TRBJ2-5; TRBD2 matches 10 bases. The CDR3 bases are TGTGCCAGTAGTTTTCTAGCGGGAGTCGGAGAGACCCAGTACTTC. Protein: CASSFLAGVGETQYF.